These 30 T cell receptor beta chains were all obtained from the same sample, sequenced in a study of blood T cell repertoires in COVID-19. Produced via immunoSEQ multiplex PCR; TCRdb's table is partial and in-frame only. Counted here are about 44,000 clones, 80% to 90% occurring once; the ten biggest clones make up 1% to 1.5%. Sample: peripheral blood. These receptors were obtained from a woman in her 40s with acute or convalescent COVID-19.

In nucleotides, the CDR3 is TGTGCCAGCTCCACGTGGGGAGGGGCCGATAACGAGCAGTACTTC. Its protein product is CASSTWGGADNEQYF. This chain links TRBV11-2 with TRBJ2-7; 7 bases align to TRBD2. Per germline, CDR1 SGHAT and CDR2 FQNNGV. This CDR3 region has 15 residues. V shed 8 bases, J shed 5 bases, and the junction held 15 bases outside the gene matches.

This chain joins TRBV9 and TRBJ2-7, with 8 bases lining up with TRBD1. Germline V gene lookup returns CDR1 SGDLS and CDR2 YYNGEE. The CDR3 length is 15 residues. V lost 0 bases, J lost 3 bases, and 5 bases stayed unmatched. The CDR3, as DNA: TGTGCCAGCAGCGTAGGCCCGGACAGGGACTACGAGCAGTACTTC. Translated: CASSVGPDRDYEQYF. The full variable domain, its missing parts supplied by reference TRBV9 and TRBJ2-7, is DSGVTQTPKHLITATGQRVTLRCSPRSGDLSVYWYQQSLDQGLQFLIQYYNGEERAKGNILERFSAQQFPDLHSELNLSSLELGDSALYFCASSVGPDRDYEQYFGPGTRLTVT.

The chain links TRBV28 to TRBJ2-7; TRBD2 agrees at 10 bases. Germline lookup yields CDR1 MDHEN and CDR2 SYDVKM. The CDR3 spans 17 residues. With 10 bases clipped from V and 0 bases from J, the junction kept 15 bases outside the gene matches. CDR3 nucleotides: TGTGCCATCCCGCCCGGGACTAGCGCCCCGAGCTCCTACGAGCAGTACTTC. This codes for CAIPPGTSAPSSYEQYF.

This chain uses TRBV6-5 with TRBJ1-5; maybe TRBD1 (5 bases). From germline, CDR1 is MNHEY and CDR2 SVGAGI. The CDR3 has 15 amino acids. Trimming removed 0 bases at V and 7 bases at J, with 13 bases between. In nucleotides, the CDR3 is TGTGCCAGCAGTTACTCGGAAGGGGCCGGCCAGCCCCAGCATTTT. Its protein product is CASSYSEGAGQPQHF.

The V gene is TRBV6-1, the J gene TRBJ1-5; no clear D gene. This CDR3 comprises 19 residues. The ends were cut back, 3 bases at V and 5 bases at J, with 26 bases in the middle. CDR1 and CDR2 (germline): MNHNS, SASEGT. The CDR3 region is CASSDFTDGRTGRYQPQHF. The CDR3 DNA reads TGTGCCAGCAGTGATTTCACGGACGGGCGGACGGGGAGGTATCAGCCCCAGCATTTT.

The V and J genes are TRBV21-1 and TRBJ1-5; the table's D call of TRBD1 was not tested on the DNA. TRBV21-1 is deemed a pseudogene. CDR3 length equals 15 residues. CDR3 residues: CASRSGTGWNQPQHF. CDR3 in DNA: TGTGCCAGCAGATCTGGAACAGGGTGGAATCAGCCCCAGCATTTT.

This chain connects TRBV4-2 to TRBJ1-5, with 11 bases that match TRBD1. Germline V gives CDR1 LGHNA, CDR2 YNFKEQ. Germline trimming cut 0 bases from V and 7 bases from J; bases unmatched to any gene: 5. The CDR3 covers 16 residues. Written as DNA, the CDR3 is TGTGCCAGCAGCCAAGATCAAGGGACAGGGGGGCAGCCCCAGCATTTT. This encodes CASSQDQGTGGQPQHF.

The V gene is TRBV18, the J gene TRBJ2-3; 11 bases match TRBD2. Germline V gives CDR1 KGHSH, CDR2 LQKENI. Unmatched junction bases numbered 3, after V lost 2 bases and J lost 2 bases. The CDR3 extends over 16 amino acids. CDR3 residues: CASSPLAGGTTDTQYF. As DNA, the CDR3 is TGTGCCAGCTCACCATTAGCGGGAGGGACCACAGATACGCAGTATTTT.

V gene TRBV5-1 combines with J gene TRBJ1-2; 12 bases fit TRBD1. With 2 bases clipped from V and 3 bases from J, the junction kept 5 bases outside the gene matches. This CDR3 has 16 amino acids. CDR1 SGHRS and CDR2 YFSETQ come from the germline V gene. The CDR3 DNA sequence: TGCGCCAGCAGCTTAACCGGGACAGGGGGCGACTATGGCTACACCTTC. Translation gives CASSLTGTGGDYGYTF. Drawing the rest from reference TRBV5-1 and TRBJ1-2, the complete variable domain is KAGVTQTPRYLIKTRGQQVTLSCSPISGHRSVSWYQQTPGQGLQFLFEYFSETQRNKGNFPGRFSGRQFSNSRSEMNVSTLELGDSALYLCASSLTGTGGDYGYTFGSGTRLTVV.

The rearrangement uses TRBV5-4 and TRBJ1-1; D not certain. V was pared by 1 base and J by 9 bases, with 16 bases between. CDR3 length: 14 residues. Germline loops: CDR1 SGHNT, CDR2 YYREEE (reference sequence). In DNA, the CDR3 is TGTGCCAGCAGCTTGAAGCAGACCCGGGTTCAAGCTTTCTTT. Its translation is CASSLKQTRVQAFF. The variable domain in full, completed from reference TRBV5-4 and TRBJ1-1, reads ETGVTQSPTHLIKTRGQQVTLRCSSQSGHNTVSWYQQALGQGPQFIFQYYREEENGRGNFPPRFSGLQFPNYSSELNVNALELDDSALYLCASSLKQTRVQAFFGQGTRLTVV.

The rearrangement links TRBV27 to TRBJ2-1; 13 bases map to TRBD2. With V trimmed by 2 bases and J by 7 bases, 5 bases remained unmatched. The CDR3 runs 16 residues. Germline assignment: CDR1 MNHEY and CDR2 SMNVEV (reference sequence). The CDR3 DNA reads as TGTGCCAGCAGTTTAAAAACTAGCGGGAGGGGGAATGAGCAGTTCTTC. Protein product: CASSLKTSGRGNEQFF.

Here the CDR3 reads CASTGRRTDTQYF. As DNA, the CDR3 is TGTGCCAGCACTGGGCGCCGCACAGATACGCAGTATTTT. The rearrangement joins TRBV6-5 to TRBJ2-3, with D unclear. This CDR3 has 13 amino acids. CDR1 is MNHEY and CDR2 is SVGAGI in the germline V gene. Trimming shortened V by 7 bases and J by 1 base, and 9 bases separated the two germline ends.

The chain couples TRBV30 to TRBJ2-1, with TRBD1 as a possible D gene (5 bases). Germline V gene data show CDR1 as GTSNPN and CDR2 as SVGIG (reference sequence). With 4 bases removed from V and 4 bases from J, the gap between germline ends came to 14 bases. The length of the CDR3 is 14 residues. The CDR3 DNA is TGTGCCTGGACTTCAGGGCGCCTTTACAATGAGCAGTTCTTC. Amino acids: CAWTSGRLYNEQFF.

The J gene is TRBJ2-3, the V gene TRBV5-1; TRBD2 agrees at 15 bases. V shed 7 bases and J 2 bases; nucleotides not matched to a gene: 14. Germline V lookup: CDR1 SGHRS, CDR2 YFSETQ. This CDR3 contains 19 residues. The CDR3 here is CASGLTGLAGGLNTDTQYF. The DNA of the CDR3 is TGCGCCAGCGGTCTCACGGGACTAGCGGGGGGCCTTAACACAGATACGCAGTATTTT.

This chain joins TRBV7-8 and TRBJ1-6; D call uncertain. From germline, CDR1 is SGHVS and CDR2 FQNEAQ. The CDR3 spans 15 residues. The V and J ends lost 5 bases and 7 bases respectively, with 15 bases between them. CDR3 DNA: TGTGCCAGCAGCCAAGGCAGGAACCAGAATTCACCCCTCCACTTT. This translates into CASSQGRNQNSPLHF.

This CDR3 is CASSSGINSPLHF. CDR3 coding DNA: TGTGCCAGCAGTTCCGGGATTAATTCACCCCTCCACTTT. V and J are TRBV28 and TRBJ1-6, with unresolved D. With 4 bases removed from V and 6 bases from J, the gap between germline ends came to 7 bases. CDR3 length: 13 residues. Germline-derived CDR1 and CDR2 are MDHEN and SYDVKM.

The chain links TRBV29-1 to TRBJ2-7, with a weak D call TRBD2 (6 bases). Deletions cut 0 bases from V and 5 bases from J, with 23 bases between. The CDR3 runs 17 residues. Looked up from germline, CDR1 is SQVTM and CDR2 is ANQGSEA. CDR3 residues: CSVEEPGLGTPLNEQYF. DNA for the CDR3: TGCAGCGTTGAAGAACCGGGCCTCGGGACTCCTCTGAACGAGCAGTACTTC.

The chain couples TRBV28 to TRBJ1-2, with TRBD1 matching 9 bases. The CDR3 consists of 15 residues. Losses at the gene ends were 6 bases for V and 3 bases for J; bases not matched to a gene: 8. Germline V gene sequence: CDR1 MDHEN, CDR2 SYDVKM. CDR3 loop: CASSKQGARDYGYTF. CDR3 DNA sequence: TGTGCCAGCAGCAAACAGGGGGCGCGGGACTATGGCTACACCTTC.

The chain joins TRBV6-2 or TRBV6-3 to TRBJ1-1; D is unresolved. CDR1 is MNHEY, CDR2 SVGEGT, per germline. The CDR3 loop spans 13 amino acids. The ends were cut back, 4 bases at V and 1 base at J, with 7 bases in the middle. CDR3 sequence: CASSFNPNTEAFF. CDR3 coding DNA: TGTGCCAGCAGTTTCAATCCGAACACTGAAGCTTTCTTT.

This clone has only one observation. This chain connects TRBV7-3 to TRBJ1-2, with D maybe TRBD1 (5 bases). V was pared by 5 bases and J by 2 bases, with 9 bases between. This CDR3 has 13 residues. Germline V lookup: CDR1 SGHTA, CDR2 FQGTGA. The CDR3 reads CASSPDRNYGYTF. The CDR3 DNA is TGTGCCAGCAGCCCCGACAGAAACTATGGCTACACCTTC.

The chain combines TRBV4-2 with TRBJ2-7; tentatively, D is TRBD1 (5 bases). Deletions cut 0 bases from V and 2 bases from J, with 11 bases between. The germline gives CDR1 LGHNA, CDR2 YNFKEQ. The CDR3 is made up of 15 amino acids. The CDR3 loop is CASSQDRGTTYEQYF. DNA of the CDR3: TGTGCCAGCAGCCAAGATAGGGGCACAACCTACGAGCAGTACTTC.

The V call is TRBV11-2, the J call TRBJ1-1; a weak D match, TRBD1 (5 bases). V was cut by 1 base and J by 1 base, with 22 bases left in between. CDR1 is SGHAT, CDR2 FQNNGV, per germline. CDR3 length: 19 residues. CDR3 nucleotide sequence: TGTGCCAGCAGCTTAGTGTTGAGAAGGGGAGCGGAGGGGAACACTGAAGCTTTCTTT. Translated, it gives CASSLVLRRGAEGNTEAFF.

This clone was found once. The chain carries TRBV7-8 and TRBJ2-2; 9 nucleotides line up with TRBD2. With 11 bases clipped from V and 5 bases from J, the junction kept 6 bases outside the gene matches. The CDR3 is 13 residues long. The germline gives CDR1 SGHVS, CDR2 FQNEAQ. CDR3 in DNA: TGTGCCGTGGCGGGAGGGCCGACCGGGGAGCTGTTTTTT. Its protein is CAVAGGPTGELFF.

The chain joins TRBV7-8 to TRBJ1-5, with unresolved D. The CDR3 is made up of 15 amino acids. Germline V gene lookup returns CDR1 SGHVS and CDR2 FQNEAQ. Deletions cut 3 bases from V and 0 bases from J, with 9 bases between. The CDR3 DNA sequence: TGTGCCAGCAGCTTGCGGAGGGTTAGCAATCAGCCCCAGCATTTT. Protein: CASSLRRVSNQPQHF. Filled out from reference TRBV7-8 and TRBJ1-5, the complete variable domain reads GAGVSQSPRYKVAKRGQDVALRCDPISGHVSLFWYQQALGQGPEFLTYFQNEAQLDKSGLPSDRFFAERPEGSVSTLKIQRTQQEDSAVYLCASSLRRVSNQPQHFGDGTRLSIL.

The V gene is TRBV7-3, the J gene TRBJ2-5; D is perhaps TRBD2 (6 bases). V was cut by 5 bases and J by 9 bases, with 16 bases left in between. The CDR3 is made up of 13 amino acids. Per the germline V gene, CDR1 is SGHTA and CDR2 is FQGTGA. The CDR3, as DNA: TGTGCCAGCAGCCCACCGGCGGCGGGACCCCAGTACTTC. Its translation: CASSPPAAGPQYF.

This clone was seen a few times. The CDR3 DNA reads as TGTGCCAGCAGGAAGAGGGGGCATGGCTACACCTTC. Its translation is CASRKRGHGYTF. The rearrangement links TRBV5-8 to TRBJ1-2, with 7 bases matching TRBD1. The V gene end was trimmed by 5 bases and the J gene end by 6 bases; junction bases not matched to a gene: 4. Germline V gene sequence: CDR1 SGHTS, CDR2 YDEGEE. CDR3 length: 12 residues.

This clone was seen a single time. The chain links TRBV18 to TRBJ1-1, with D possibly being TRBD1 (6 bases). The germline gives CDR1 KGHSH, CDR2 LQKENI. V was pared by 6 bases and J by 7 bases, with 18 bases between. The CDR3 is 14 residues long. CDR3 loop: CASSPLDSLLEAFF. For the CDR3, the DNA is TGTGCCAGCTCTCCCCTGGACAGCCTGCTTGAAGCTTTCTTT.

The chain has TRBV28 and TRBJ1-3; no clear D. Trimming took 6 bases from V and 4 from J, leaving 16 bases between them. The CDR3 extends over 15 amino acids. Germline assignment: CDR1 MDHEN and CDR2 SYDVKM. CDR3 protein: CASRATLSAGNTIYF. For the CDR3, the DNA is TGTGCCAGCAGGGCGACCCTCAGCGCAGGAAACACCATATATTTT.

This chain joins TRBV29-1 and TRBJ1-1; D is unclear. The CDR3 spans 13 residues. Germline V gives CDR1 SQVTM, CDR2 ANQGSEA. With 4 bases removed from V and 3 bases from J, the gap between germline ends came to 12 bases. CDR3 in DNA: TGCAGCGTTGCGGGGTCCGGGCACACTGAAGCTTTCTTT. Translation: CSVAGSGHTEAFF.

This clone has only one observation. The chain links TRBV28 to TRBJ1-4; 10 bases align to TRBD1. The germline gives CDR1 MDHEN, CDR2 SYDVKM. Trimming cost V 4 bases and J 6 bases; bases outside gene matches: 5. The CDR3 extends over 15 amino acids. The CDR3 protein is CASSSPGQGHEKLFF. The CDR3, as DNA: TGTGCCAGCAGTTCCCCGGGACAGGGGCATGAAAAACTGTTTTTT.